The 30 T cell receptor beta chains below come from one sample, sequenced in a study of T cell repertoires in cytomegalovirus infection (dated by TCRdb to the late 2010s). The data were produced on an Illumina HiSeq 1500. TCRdb passed the public sequencing reads through fastp at Q25 and MiXCR, retaining productive beta sequences. Identical CDR3 proteins give one entry, which carries the most common genes and DNA. Counted in this sample were hundreds of thousands of distinct CDR3 sequences; approximately 9.5% of them appeared once. The top ten hold about 4.5% of the sample. Sequences were obtained from PBMCs. The receptors were gathered from a human donor in good health (CMV status not recorded). Some clones in this sample may be carry-over from other donors' samples.

This clonotype was counted a few times. The genes are TRBV7-2 and TRBJ2-2, with 7 bases lining up with TRBD1. J gave up 0 bases and V 10 bases, and 8 bases lay outside the gene matches. CDR1 is SGHTA, CDR2 FQGNSA, per germline. The CDR3 loop spans 15 amino acids. CDR3 in amino acids: CATFSGTANTGELFF. The CDR3 DNA sequence: TGTGCCACCTTCTCCGGGACAGCGAACACCGGGGAGCTGTTTTTT. The whole variable domain, filled in from reference TRBV7-2 and TRBJ2-2, reads GAGVSQSPSNKVTEKGKDVELRCDPISGHTALYWYRQSLGQGLEFLIYFQGNSAPDKSGLPSDRFSAERTGGSVSTLTIQRTQQEDSAVYLCATFSGTANTGELFFGEGSRLTVL.

This clonotype was picked up many times. The chain is built from TRBV7-2 and TRBJ2-1; TRBD2 agrees at 13 bases. With 5 bases clipped from V and 10 bases from J, the junction kept 8 bases outside the gene matches. The CDR3 runs to 15 residues. Germline CDR1 is SGHTA and CDR2 is FQGNSA. CDR3 amino acids: CASSGETSGRWEQFF. In DNA form, the CDR3 reads TGTGCCAGCAGCGGGGAGACTAGCGGGAGGTGGGAGCAGTTCTTC. The variable domain in full, with the rest retrieved from reference TRBV7-2 and TRBJ2-1, is GAGVSQSPSNKVTEKGKDVELRCDPISGHTALYWYRQSLGQGLEFLIYFQGNSAPDKSGLPSDRFSAERTGGSVSTLTIQRTQQEDSAVYLCASSGETSGRWEQFFGPGTRLTVL.

This clonotype has just a few counts. The rearrangement uses TRBV30 and TRBJ1-4; TRBD1 matches at 10 bases. Trimming took 3 bases from V and 7 from J; bases not matched to a gene: 11. This CDR3 comprises 16 residues. Germline V gene lookup returns CDR1 GTSNPN and CDR2 SVGIG (reference sequence). In nucleotides, the CDR3 is TGTGCCTGGAGCCTCCGGGACAGGGGAGATCGTGAAAAACTGTTTTTT. Protein: CAWSLRDRGDREKLFF.

This clonotype was detected many times. The chain employs TRBV7-3 and TRBJ2-1; D not resolved. Germline V gives CDR1 SGHTA, CDR2 FQGTGA. The CDR3 is 15 residues long. V dropped 4 bases and J dropped 6 bases, with 16 bases sitting between them. CDR3 protein: CASSSLRRVPNEQFF. Written as DNA, the CDR3 is TGTGCCAGCAGCTCTCTCCGGAGAGTCCCCAATGAGCAGTTCTTC.

The chain has TRBV10-3 and TRBJ2-5; D uncertain. Germline V gene data show CDR1 as ENHRY and CDR2 as SYGVKD. The CDR3 is 14 amino acids. Trimming shortened V by 2 bases and J by 1 base, and 8 bases separated the two germline ends. The CDR3 loop is CAISEGRPQETQYF. The CDR3 nucleotides read TGTGCCATCAGTGAGGGTAGACCCCAAGAGACCCAGTACTTC.

This clonotype was picked up a small number of times. The chain employs TRBV12-3 or TRBV12-4 and TRBJ1-2; D is unclear. V gave up 5 bases and J gave up 0 bases, with 16 bases separating them. The CDR3 extends over 16 amino acids. The CDR3 nucleotides are TGTGCCAGCAGTCCCCGGGTAGAACCGACTAACTATGGCTACACCTTC. As protein: CASSPRVEPTNYGYTF.

This clonotype appeared a few times. The rearrangement joins TRBV7-9 to TRBJ1-2; weak D call: TRBD1 (5 bases). Trimming stripped 5 bases from V and 4 bases from J, with 17 bases between. The CDR3 loop spans 15 amino acids. CDR1 is SEHNR and CDR2 is FQNEAQ in the germline V gene (reference sequence). The CDR3 loop is CASSPRGSSVYGYTF. CDR3 in DNA: TGTGCCAGCAGCCCCCGGGGGTCCTCCGTCTATGGCTACACCTTC. Full variable domain (outside the CDR3, taken from reference TRBV7-9 and TRBJ1-2): DTGVSQNPRHKITKRGQNVTFRCDPISEHNRLYWYRQTLGQGPEFLTYFQNEAQLEKSRLLSDRFSAERPKGSFSTLEIQRTEQGDSAMYLCASSPRGSSVYGYTFGSGTRLTVV.

The sample holds a few counts of this clonotype. V gene TRBV7-8 combines with J gene TRBJ2-5, with D perhaps TRBD1 (6 bases). Trimming shortened V by 5 bases and J by 4 bases, and 11 bases separated the two germline ends. CDR3 length: 13 residues. The germline V gene encodes CDR1 SGHVS and CDR2 FQNEAQ. The CDR3 DNA follows: TGTGCCAGCAGCACTAACAGGGCAGAGACCCAGTACTTC. It yields the protein CASSTNRAETQYF.

This clonotype was seen at least ten times. The chain is built from TRBV7-9 and TRBJ1-2, with D unresolved. The V end was cut by 5 bases, the J end by 4 bases, with 5 bases between. The CDR3 has 11 residues. The V gene's germline CDR1 is SEHNR and CDR2 FQNEAQ (reference sequence). The CDR3, as DNA: TGTGCCAGCAGCCCAGGCTATGGCTACACCTTC. It is translated as CASSPGYGYTF.

This clonotype showed up just a few times. The J gene is TRBJ2-7, the V gene TRBV11-2; 11 bases line up with TRBD1. CDR1 is SGHAT and CDR2 is FQNNGV in the germline V gene. With 4 bases clipped from V and 4 bases from J, the junction kept 24 bases outside the gene matches. This CDR3 comprises 21 residues. The CDR3 coding sequence is TGTGCCAGCAGCTCTCGACTACAGTTTTCTCACCGGGACAGGGGGAGGTACGAGCAGTACTTC. This translates into CASSSRLQFSHRDRGRYEQYF. The whole variable domain, remainder taken from reference TRBV11-2 and TRBJ2-7, is EAGVAQSPRYKIIEKRQSVAFWCNPISGHATLYWYQQILGQGPKLLIQFQNNGVVDDSQLPKDRFSAERLKGVDSTLKIQPAKLEDSAVYLCASSSRLQFSHRDRGRYEQYFGPGTRLTVT.

This clonotype was seen a few times. This chain joins TRBV25-1 and TRBJ1-3; D remains ambiguous. The V and J ends lost 2 bases and 5 bases respectively, with 4 bases between them. This CDR3 contains 12 residues. CDR1 and CDR2 (germline): MGHDK, SYGVNS. CDR3: CASSEQRNTIYF. The CDR3 DNA sequence: TGTGCCAGCAGTGAACAGAGAAACACCATATATTTT.

The table lists this clonotype with a few counts. V gene TRBV2 combines with J gene TRBJ2-7, with TRBD2 matching 9 bases. Germline V lookup: CDR1 SNHLY, CDR2 FYNNEI. This CDR3 comprises 14 residues. J lost 3 bases, V lost 10 bases, and 10 bases had no gene match. CDR3 sequence reads: CATRWLAGIYEQYF. The CDR3 coding sequence is TGTGCCACCCGGTGGCTAGCGGGGATCTACGAGCAGTACTTC.

The rearrangement joins TRBV7-9 to TRBJ2-3; TRBD2 agrees at 10 bases. Germline CDR1 is SEHNR and CDR2 is FQNEAQ (reference sequence). V shed 6 bases, J shed 0 bases, and the junction held 9 bases outside the gene matches. CDR3 size: 17 residues. The DNA of the CDR3 is TGTGCCAGCAGAGACCCCGGGACTAGCGAAAGCACAGATACGCAGTATTTT. Residues: CASRDPGTSESTDTQYF.

This clonotype occurred a few times. V usage is TRBV19 and J usage is TRBJ2-7; TRBD1 is a possible D gene (6 bases). Trimming pared 5 bases from V and 9 bases from J, leaving 17 bases between. Germline V gene lookup returns CDR1 LNHDA and CDR2 SQIVND (reference sequence). This CDR3 has 13 amino acids. The CDR3 sequence is CASSPDRSPRQYF. The CDR3, as DNA: TGTGCCAGTAGTCCCGACAGGTCCCCTCGGCAGTACTTC.

This clonotype was seen many times. The chain is built from TRBV7-9 and TRBJ2-7; 7 bases are shared with TRBD1. Germline loops: CDR1 SEHNR, CDR2 FQNEAQ (reference sequence). There are 14 residues in the CDR3. Unmatched junction bases numbered 7, after V lost 5 bases and J lost 3 bases. In DNA form, the CDR3 reads TGTGCCAGCAGCCGATTGGGACAGATCTACGAGCAGTACTTC. Translation gives CASSRLGQIYEQYF. Full variable domain (rest looked up from reference TRBV7-9 and TRBJ2-7): DTGVSQNPRHKITKRGQNVTFRCDPISEHNRLYWYRQTLGQGPEFLTYFQNEAQLEKSRLLSDRFSAERPKGSFSTLEIQRTEQGDSAMYLCASSRLGQIYEQYFGPGTRLTVT.

This clonotype was counted ten times or more. This sequence joins TRBV20-1 and TRBJ2-7, with D tentatively TRBD1 or TRBD2 (6 bases each). The CDR3 extends over 14 amino acids. CDR1 is DFQATT, CDR2 SNEGSKA, per germline (reference sequence). Trimming left V 6 bases short and J 3 bases short, with 18 bases between. CDR3: CSARGGRLLYEQYF. The CDR3 DNA sequence: TGCAGTGCCCGTGGGGGGCGGCTCCTCTACGAGCAGTACTTC.

The rearrangement links TRBV24-1 to TRBJ1-1; D gene unclear. V lost 1 base and J 1 base, leaving 6 bases between the germline ends. Germline assignment: CDR1 KGHDR and CDR2 SFDVKD. The CDR3 is 14 amino acids. CDR3 in amino acids: CATSDLHRNTEAFF. The CDR3 nucleotides are TGTGCCACCAGTGATTTACATCGGAACACTGAAGCTTTCTTT.

This clonotype showed up just a few times. This chain links TRBV27 with TRBJ2-7; a weak D match, TRBD1 (6 bases). V was pared by 4 bases and J by 3 bases, with 16 bases between. The CDR3 contains 15 residues. The germline V gene has CDR1 MNHEY and CDR2 SMNVEV (reference sequence). As DNA, the CDR3 is TGTGCCAGCAGTTCGGTCCGGGACAAGATCTACGAGCAGTACTTC. Translating it yields CASSSVRDKIYEQYF.

This clonotype was detected a few times. The chain joins TRBV19 to TRBJ1-5; D might be TRBD1 (5 bases). The CDR3 has 14 residues. V lost 3 bases and J 6 bases, leaving 12 bases between the germline ends. Germline V CDR1 and CDR2: LNHDA, SQIVND (reference sequence). The chain's CDR3 is CASSIPTEAQPQHF. As DNA, the CDR3 is TGTGCCAGTAGTATCCCGACAGAGGCTCAGCCCCAGCATTTT.

This clonotype has at least ten counts. The chain joins TRBV12-3 or TRBV12-4 to TRBJ2-3; tentative D call: TRBD1 (6 bases). V lost 6 bases, J lost 3 bases, and 16 bases lay in between. The CDR3 covers 15 residues. For the CDR3, the DNA is TGTGCCAGCAGCGCCGGGACACCTCTGACAGATACGCAGTATTTT. Translation gives CASSAGTPLTDTQYF.

The chain joins TRBV24-1 to TRBJ2-7, with 7 bases lining up with TRBD1. V shed 4 bases and J 4 bases; nucleotides not matched to a gene: 6. Germline CDR1 KGHDR, CDR2 SFDVKD. The CDR3 is 14 residues long. CDR3 protein: CATSEYRDRYEQYF. The DNA for the CDR3 is TGTGCCACCAGTGAATACCGGGACAGATACGAGCAGTACTTC.

The V gene is TRBV14, the J gene TRBJ2-7; D possibly corresponds to TRBD2 (6 bases). CDR1 is SGHDN, CDR2 FVKESK, per germline. The V and J ends lost 4 bases and 3 bases respectively, with 10 bases between them. The CDR3 runs to 13 residues. The CDR3 region has the DNA TGTGCCAGCAGCCGGGACTTATTCTACGAGCAGTACTTC. Protein sequence: CASSRDLFYEQYF.

In this sample, this clonotype turned up many times. The V call is TRBV2, the J call TRBJ1-5; perhaps TRBD1 as D (6 bases). Looked up from germline, CDR1 is SNHLY and CDR2 is FYNNEI. V was cut by 4 bases and J by 2 bases, with 15 bases left in between. CDR3 length equals 16 residues. CDR3 region: CASSVEGGRGNQPQHF. The CDR3 bases are TGTGCCAGCAGTGTAGAGGGGGGGCGAGGCAATCAGCCCCAGCATTTT.

This chain connects TRBV28 to TRBJ1-3, with D unresolved. V shed 2 bases and J shed 10 bases, with 6 bases lying between them. There are 11 residues in the CDR3. The germline V gene encodes CDR1 MDHEN and CDR2 SYDVKM. This CDR3 is CASSLPGTIYF. CDR3 sequence (DNA): TGTGCCAGCAGTTTACCTGGGACCATATATTTT.

This clonotype has just a few counts. The J gene is TRBJ2-1, the V gene TRBV3-1; the D gene is possibly TRBD2 (7 bases). Trimming took off 6 bases at V and 8 bases at J, with 14 bases between the two ends. The CDR3 loop spans 13 amino acids. In germline, CDR1 is LGHDT, CDR2 YNNKEL (reference sequence). The CDR3 nucleotides read TGTGCCAGCAGATTAAGGGGGGGCCATGAGCAGTTCTTC. Protein sequence: CASRLRGGHEQFF.

This clonotype came up a few times. This chain joins TRBV6-6 and TRBJ1-5; D gene uncertain. The V gene's germline CDR1 is MNHNY and CDR2 SVGAGI (reference sequence). Deletions cut 4 bases from V and 5 bases from J, with 18 bases between. The CDR3 extends over 16 amino acids. The CDR3 DNA sequence: TGTGCCAGCAGTTCCCCGCCCGGCACTTACTATCAGCCCCAGCATTTT. Amino acids: CASSSPPGTYYQPQHF.

Only a few counts were recorded for this clonotype. CDR3 DNA: TGTGCCAGTAGTCTATCTCAAAACCAGCCCCAGCATTTT. Its protein is CASSLSQNQPQHF. The chain has TRBV19 and TRBJ1-5; D is unclear. The ends were cut back, 5 bases at V and 7 bases at J, with 12 bases in the middle. Per the germline V gene, CDR1 is LNHDA and CDR2 is SQIVND (reference sequence). The CDR3 has 13 amino acids.

In its sample, this clonotype was seen a few times. The chain employs TRBV6-1 and TRBJ2-7, with 8 bases matching TRBD2. The CDR3 has 15 residues. Trimming removed 3 bases from V and 1 base from J; junction bases left unmatched: 5. Germline CDR1 and CDR2: MNHNS and SASEGT. CDR3 nucleotide sequence: TGTGCCAGCAGTGATAGCGGGGCATATTCCTACGAGCAGTACTTC. This sequence encodes CASSDSGAYSYEQYF.

This clonotype turned up a few times. The chain employs TRBV20-1 and TRBJ2-7, with 14 positions matching TRBD2. Germline CDR1 is DFQATT and CDR2 is SNEGSKA (reference sequence). The V gene end was trimmed by 3 bases and the J gene end by 7 bases; junction bases not matched to a gene: 11. The CDR3 has 16 amino acids. CDR3 sequence reads: CSARVPGTSGSKEQYF. CDR3 DNA: TGCAGTGCTAGGGTTCCAGGGACTAGCGGGAGTAAGGAGCAGTACTTC.

This clonotype appeared many times. This chain uses TRBV25-1 with TRBJ1-1; D may be TRBD1 (5 bases). The CDR3 length is 15 residues. With 7 bases removed from V and 6 bases from J, the gap between germline ends came to 21 bases. Looked up from germline, CDR1 is MGHDK and CDR2 is SYGVNS. CDR3 sequence: CASNSVEGIGSEAFF. The CDR3 region has the DNA TGTGCCAGCAATTCTGTTGAGGGGATAGGCTCTGAAGCTTTCTTT.